This is a list of T cell receptor beta chains from one sample in a study of T cells in tuberculosis. This table comes from immunoSEQ multiplex PCR, and its TCRdb copy is limited to in-frame clones, with some not included. The sample comprises over 30,000 clones, around 97% of which are singletons, and around 6% rests with the top ten. Material for sequencing was PBMCs. These TCRs come from a donor between 10 and 35 years old with latent tuberculosis or without tuberculosis infection. Each CDR3 is given without its conserved first and last residue. The D gene is left open where the match is weak.

j_gene: TRBJ2-5
d_gene: TRBD1
v_gene: TRBV7-9
CDR3aa: ASSATGRETQY

j_gene: TRBJ1-1
d_gene: -
v_gene: TRBV15
CDR3aa: ATSRAGRGSSITEAF

j_gene: TRBJ2-6
d_gene: -
v_gene: TRBV2
CDR3aa: ASSQGPNSGANVLT

j_gene: TRBJ1-2
d_gene: TRBD1
v_gene: TRBV30
CDR3aa: AWSAGTGNNGYT

j_gene: TRBJ1-3
d_gene: TRBD1
v_gene: TRBV2
CDR3aa: ASSEIQGLSGNTIY

j_gene: TRBJ1-1
d_gene: -
v_gene: TRBV6-5
CDR3aa: ASSLTLTVNTEAF

j_gene: TRBJ1-1
d_gene: -
v_gene: TRBV6-1
CDR3aa: ATKWTKTEAF

j_gene: TRBJ1-6
d_gene: -
v_gene: TRBV6-1
CDR3aa: ASSDWGGSSYNSPLH

j_gene: TRBJ1-2
d_gene: -
v_gene: TRBV27
CDR3aa: ASRQGRGGYT

j_gene: TRBJ2-1
d_gene: TRBD1
v_gene: TRBV5-4
CDR3aa: ASSLTGVEQF

j_gene: TRBJ1-1
d_gene: TRBD1
v_gene: TRBV9
CDR3aa: ASNRQGANTEAF

j_gene: TRBJ2-1
d_gene: TRBD1
v_gene: TRBV15
CDR3aa: ATRTGQGELNEQF

j_gene: TRBJ1-1
d_gene: TRBD1
v_gene: TRBV5-1
CDR3aa: ASSLTKTGETEAF

j_gene: TRBJ1-5
d_gene: -
v_gene: TRBV28
CDR3aa: ASSLYRLTPGNQPQH

j_gene: TRBJ2-3
d_gene: -
v_gene: TRBV6-5
CDR3aa: ASSYRFAKTDTQY

j_gene: TRBJ2-5
d_gene: -
v_gene: TRBV27
CDR3aa: ASSLGTRGETQY

j_gene: TRBJ2-7
d_gene: TRBD1
v_gene: TRBV6-6
CDR3aa: ASETGSYEQY

j_gene: TRBJ1-2
d_gene: TRBD1
v_gene: TRBV5-6
CDR3aa: ASSRDRANYGYT

j_gene: TRBJ1-5
d_gene: -
v_gene: TRBV11-2
CDR3aa: ASSLGGYSNQPQH

j_gene: TRBJ2-7
d_gene: -
v_gene: TRBV10-3
CDR3aa: AVRRAGPSYEQY

j_gene: TRBJ1-2
d_gene: TRBD1
v_gene: TRBV4-1
CDR3aa: ASSNRGPLLFYGYT

j_gene: TRBJ2-7
d_gene: TRBD1
v_gene: TRBV7-9
CDR3aa: ASSLTGTGAREQY

j_gene: TRBJ1-2
d_gene: TRBD1
v_gene: TRBV2
CDR3aa: ASSEGETGLYGYT

j_gene: TRBJ2-1
d_gene: TRBD1
v_gene: TRBV5-4
CDR3aa: ASSPTGYNEQF

j_gene: TRBJ2-7
d_gene: -
v_gene: TRBV4-1
CDR3aa: ASSYQVSPTYEQY

j_gene: TRBJ2-7
d_gene: -
v_gene: TRBV6-1
CDR3aa: ASSEQGSYEQY

j_gene: TRBJ1-4
d_gene: -
v_gene: TRBV18
CDR3aa: ASSPPDSEKLF

j_gene: TRBJ1-3
d_gene: -
v_gene: TRBV19
CDR3aa: ASSIMSSGNTIY

j_gene: TRBJ2-5
d_gene: -
v_gene: TRBV6-1
CDR3aa: ASSGPGVAETQY

j_gene: TRBJ2-1
d_gene: -
v_gene: TRBV2
CDR3aa: ASSGQGSEQF

j_gene: TRBJ2-5
d_gene: TRBD1
v_gene: TRBV4-1
CDR3aa: ASSRSDREWETQY

j_gene: TRBJ1-2
d_gene: -
v_gene: TRBV7-8
CDR3aa: ASSLGRDYGYT

j_gene: TRBJ2-7
d_gene: TRBD2
v_gene: TRBV4-1
CDR3aa: ASSQPPWDGGFREQY

j_gene: TRBJ1-2
d_gene: -
v_gene: TRBV7-2
CDR3aa: ASSLERGGVYT

j_gene: TRBJ2-5
d_gene: TRBD2
v_gene: TRBV15
CDR3aa: ATSRSRTSGFQETQY

j_gene: TRBJ1-1
d_gene: -
v_gene: TRBV29-1
CDR3aa: SVESSGLLWYTEAF

j_gene: TRBJ1-4
d_gene: -
v_gene: TRBV4-2
CDR3aa: ASSQGSSDEKLF

j_gene: TRBJ2-7
d_gene: TRBD2
v_gene: TRBV6-1
CDR3aa: ASSEGSGSSYEQY

j_gene: TRBJ1-2
d_gene: -
v_gene: TRBV5-1
CDR3aa: ASSPPTGFYGYT

j_gene: TRBJ1-1
d_gene: -
v_gene: TRBV9
CDR3aa: ASSALLGLLGTEAF

j_gene: TRBJ2-1
d_gene: -
v_gene: TRBV19
CDR3aa: ASSISQRPYNEQF

j_gene: TRBJ2-3
d_gene: TRBD2
v_gene: TRBV2
CDR3aa: ASSALARSTDTQY

j_gene: TRBJ2-3
d_gene: -
v_gene: TRBV5-1
CDR3aa: ASSLAPTSTDTQY

j_gene: TRBJ2-7
d_gene: TRBD2
v_gene: TRBV25-1
CDR3aa: ASKKSGGFEQY

j_gene: TRBJ2-1
d_gene: -
v_gene: TRBV20-1
CDR3aa: SARYTEQF

j_gene: TRBJ2-1
d_gene: TRBD2
v_gene: TRBV6-1
CDR3aa: ASSELAVKYNEQF

j_gene: TRBJ2-3
d_gene: -
v_gene: TRBV5-1
CDR3aa: ASSLTWGGTDTQY

j_gene: TRBJ1-3
d_gene: TRBD1
v_gene: TRBV6-1
CDR3aa: ASSDHLLGQGRNTIY

j_gene: TRBJ2-1
d_gene: TRBD2
v_gene: TRBV7-6
CDR3aa: ASSPTGTSNEQF

j_gene: TRBJ2-7
d_gene: TRBD1
v_gene: TRBV5-1
CDR3aa: ASSLAYGTGGAYEQY